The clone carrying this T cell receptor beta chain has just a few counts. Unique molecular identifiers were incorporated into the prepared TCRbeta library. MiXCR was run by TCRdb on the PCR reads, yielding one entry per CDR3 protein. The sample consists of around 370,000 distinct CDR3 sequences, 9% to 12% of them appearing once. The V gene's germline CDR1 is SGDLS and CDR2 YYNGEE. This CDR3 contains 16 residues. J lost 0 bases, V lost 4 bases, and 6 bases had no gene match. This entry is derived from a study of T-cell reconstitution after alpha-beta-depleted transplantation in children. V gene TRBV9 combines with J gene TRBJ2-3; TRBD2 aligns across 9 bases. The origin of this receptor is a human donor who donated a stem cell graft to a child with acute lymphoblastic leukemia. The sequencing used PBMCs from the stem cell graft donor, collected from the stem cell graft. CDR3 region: CASSPTTSGSTDTQYF. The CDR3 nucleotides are TGTGCCAGCAGCCCTACGACTAGCGGAAGCACAGATACGCAGTATTTT.